This T cell receptor (beta chain) was identified during a study of CD4 T cells in relation to SARS-CoV-2 and coronaviruses. At the level of the study: After roughly eleven days of antigen culture, PBMC TCR beta CDR3s were sequenced. Negative control cultures got HIV-1 Nef peptides or no peptide.

Unexposed donor CD4+ T cells date from 2011-2018, before the COVID-19 pandemic. After about 10 days of culture, CD4+ T cells were isolated. Germline lookup yields CDR1 MNHEY and CDR2 SMNVEV (reference sequence). The CDR3 is made up of 13 amino acids. Trimming removed 4 bases from V and 3 bases from J, with 7 bases in between. This table comes from immunoSEQ multiplex PCR, and its TCRdb copy is limited to in-frame clones, with some not included. The table lists around 31,000 clones, around 72% of them singletons, with 9% to 15% in the top ten. Whole-study results and caveats: Pre-pandemic and post-infection samples never came from the same donor. Compared with monoreactive clones, crossreactive clones showed significantly weaker SARS-CoV-2 expansion.

Comments on this clone: The antigen is unknown.

Specimen: CD4+ T cells from PBMCs, cultured in vitro. The sequence was collected from a human donor in good health. This sequence joins TRBV27 and TRBJ1-5; D gene ambiguous. The CDR3 loop is CASSWQHNQPQHF. CDR3 in DNA: TGTGCCAGCAGTTGGCAGCACAATCAGCCCCAGCATTTT.